Below, one TCR beta chain is given with its context. Only one count was recorded for this clone. Its antigen remains unidentified. The input lacks base qualities; no much larger clone sits a single base away. This specimen comes from a study of blood T cell repertoires in COVID-19 (dated by TCRdb to 2020 to 2021). In terms of the full investigation: Samples covering the acute and convalescent phases of COVID-19 were provided by collaborators in the United States, Italy and Spain. The material from the prospective study consisted of cDNA or gDNA derived from T cells, B-cell-depleted T cells, or PBMCs. Where available, HLA class I and class II types were obtained from metadata supplied by the sample provider rather than from assay-based typing. The sample metadata nearly always contained a de-identified subject ID, COVID-19 status, age in years and sex. Deeply sampled blood TCRbeta repertoires from subjects exposed to, actively infected with, or recovered from COVID-19 were included in the dataset. The repertoires were released in a freely available public database meant as a resource for research on the immune response to SARS-CoV-2. The samples were drawn from the first 160 participants of the ongoing ImmuneRACE study and from about 1,200 subjects provided by 6 global collaborators. Summary of the overall study and its limitations: The quantity of clinical and demographic metadata differed by source and by participant and was supplied without curation.

TCRbeta CDR3 regions were amplified from genomic DNA using the immunoSEQ Assay, a bias-controlled multiplex PCR. Per the authors' processing: Within the assay, amplification of reference gene primers was used to estimate how many nucleated cells each sample contained. Sequence reads were collapsed and filtered to measure the absolute abundance of every unique TCRbeta CDR3 rearrangement. For each sample, productive Simpson clonality was calculated by taking the square root of Simpson's diversity index across productive rearrangements. TCRdb mirrors the immuneACCESS table, restricted to in-frame sequences. Some clones are absent from its copies; in checked studies, under half trace to an unresolved V gene, and the reason for the others is unknown. V and J calls and clone size follow that table, whereas D and trimming were derived from the DNA. In all, the sample holds about 99,000 clones, and 75% to 85% of those were seen once. The ten largest clones add up to around 18% of the sample.

The collaborating institutions used their own protocols to collect whole blood in K2EDTA tubes. Collaborator samples were shipped for TCRbeta analysis as frozen whole blood, isolated PBMCs, or DNA extracted from either sample type. From its cysteine to its phenylalanine, the CDR3 spans 15 amino acids. The sequence is cut down to CDR3 DNA, 45 bases in frame from base 1. The junction shows trimming of 0 bases on V and 2 bases on J, plus 10 bases between the germline ends. The germline V gene specifies LGHNA as CDR1 and YSLEER as CDR2. Specimen: peripheral blood. The chain is encoded by TRBV4-3 joined to TRBJ1-2, with no D gene named confidently. The clonotype originates from a woman of 80 years or more with active or convalescent COVID-19. The DNA sequence follows: TGCGCCAGCAGCCAAGAGTTACTGGAGAACTATGGCTACACCTTC. This gives the protein CASSQELLENYGYTF.